One sample yielded the 9 T cell receptor beta chains listed below, sequenced in a study of shared clonotypes between healthy human individuals (dated by TCRdb to 2018 to 2021). The library was prepared using the immunoSEQ multiplex PCR assay. In its TCRdb copy, this immuneACCESS table keeps in-frame sequences only and misses some clones. Where compared with another copy, unresolved V genes explain less than half of these, and the others have no known cause. The sample table lists roughly 2.2 million clones, approximately 95% of them with a count of one. The top ten clonotypes cover 0.35% to 0.45% of the sample. The sample taken for sequencing was naive CD4+ T cells from PBMCs. The cell subset or site label, read with the paper, signifies: CD45RA+ positively selected. All receptors derive from a man aged 18 to 35 in good health. Some clones in this sample may be carry-over from other donors' samples.

This rearrangement joins TRBV14 to TRBJ2-7; D remains unclear. This CDR3 region has 13 residues. Trimming stripped 4 bases from V and 3 bases from J, with 10 bases between. The germline CDR1 and CDR2 sequences are SGHDN and FVKESK. The CDR3 nucleotides read TGTGCCAGCAGCCTAACAGCTAACTACGAGCAGTACTTC. Translation gives CASSLTANYEQYF.

The chain has TRBV2 and TRBJ2-3, with no clear D. The ends were cut back, 6 bases at V and 0 bases at J, with 10 bases in the middle. Germline V lookup: CDR1 SNHLY, CDR2 FYNNEI. The CDR3 has 14 residues. The CDR3 sequence is CASSPQTSTDTQYF. CDR3 nucleotides: TGTGCCAGCAGCCCACAGACAAGCACAGATACGCAGTATTTT.

V usage is TRBV10-3 and J usage is TRBJ2-1; TRBD1 aligns across 8 bases. The CDR3 is 15 residues long. J lost 6 bases, V lost 6 bases, and 10 bases had no gene match. From germline, CDR1 is ENHRY and CDR2 SYGVKD. This CDR3 is CAIREDRAFSNEQFF. The CDR3 DNA sequence: TGTGCCATCAGGGAGGACAGGGCCTTTTCCAATGAGCAGTTCTTC.

The chain couples TRBV11-2 to TRBJ2-2; the D gene could be TRBD1 or TRBD2 (5 bases each). Germline CDR1 reads SGHAT; CDR2 reads FQNNGV. The CDR3 extends over 15 amino acids. The V gene lost 8 bases and the J gene lost 3 bases, with 16 bases spanning the gap. CDR3 sequence reads: CASGLRGRDTGELFF. In DNA, the CDR3 is TGTGCCAGCGGCCTCCGGGGCCGCGACACCGGGGAGCTGTTTTTT.

In nucleotides, the CDR3 is TGTGCCAGCAGCGAGGGACAGGGGCCCTACGAGCAGTACTTC. Encoded protein: CASSEGQGPYEQYF. V is TRBV7-3 and J is TRBJ2-7; TRBD1 matches at 10 bases. The CDR3 spans 14 residues. Trimming cost V 5 bases and J 2 bases; bases outside gene matches: 3. Germline values: CDR1 SGHTA, CDR2 FQGTGA.

This chain joins TRBV29-1 and TRBJ2-1; 8 nucleotides agree with TRBD2. The CDR3 is 14 amino acids. Germline V CDR1 and CDR2: SQVTM, ANQGSEA. Trimming cost V 6 bases and J 2 bases; bases outside gene matches: 6. The CDR3 spells CSVLSGTPYNEQFF. For the CDR3, the DNA is TGCAGCGTACTTAGCGGGACACCCTACAATGAGCAGTTCTTC.

The CDR3 spells CASSLNRGNEQYF. CDR3 DNA sequence: TGTGCCAGCAGCTTGAATAGGGGAAATGAGCAGTACTTC. The chain joins TRBV7-7 to TRBJ2-7; tentative D call: TRBD1 (5 bases). With 3 bases removed from V and 7 bases from J, the gap between germline ends came to 13 bases. The CDR3 is made up of 13 amino acids. Germline CDR1 reads SSHAT; CDR2 reads FNYEAQ (reference sequence).

This chain connects TRBV28 to TRBJ1-2; no definite D call. The CDR3 runs 11 residues. CDR1 MDHEN and CDR2 SYDVKM come from the germline V gene. Trimming removed 6 bases at V and 7 bases at J, with 9 bases between. CDR3 bases: TGTGCCAGCAGCTTGAGGGCTGGCTACACCTTC. Protein: CASSLRAGYTF.

To note about this clone: Other DNA sequences in the sample encode the same CDR3. The chain uses TRBV6-5 and TRBJ1-5, with 7 bases lining up with TRBD1. This CDR3 region has 14 residues. J was trimmed by 2 bases and V by 6 bases; bases with no gene match: 4. Germline V CDR1 and CDR2: MNHEY, SVGAGI. The CDR3 DNA is TGTGCCAGCAGCTACAGGGGTGGCAATCAGCCCCAGCATTTT. This encodes CASSYRGGNQPQHF.